This T cell receptor (beta chain) appears in the sequencing data of a study of Tregs in tolerant kidney transplant recipients. Study results and caveats: The most relevant donor-specific Treg TCRbeta repertoire apparently came from expansion with activated donor B cells.

Using immunoSEQ multiplex PCR, the repertoire was profiled, and TCRdb retains in-frame clones only, with some absent. The data show roughly 40,000 clones, 95% to 96% seen once. Germline V gene data show CDR1 as SGHAT and CDR2 as FQNNGV. The CDR3 length is 12 residues. Trimming took off 8 bases at V and 5 bases at J, with 11 bases between the two ends. Turning to this clone: The antigen remains undetermined.

The sequenced sample was Tregs from blood cultured with allogeneic cells. The sequence derives from a human donor in good health. The chain has TRBV11-2 and TRBJ2-3; unclear D gene. CDR3 residues: CASARVKDTQYF. In nucleotides, the CDR3 is TGTGCCAGCGCCCGAGTGAAAGATACGCAGTATTTT.